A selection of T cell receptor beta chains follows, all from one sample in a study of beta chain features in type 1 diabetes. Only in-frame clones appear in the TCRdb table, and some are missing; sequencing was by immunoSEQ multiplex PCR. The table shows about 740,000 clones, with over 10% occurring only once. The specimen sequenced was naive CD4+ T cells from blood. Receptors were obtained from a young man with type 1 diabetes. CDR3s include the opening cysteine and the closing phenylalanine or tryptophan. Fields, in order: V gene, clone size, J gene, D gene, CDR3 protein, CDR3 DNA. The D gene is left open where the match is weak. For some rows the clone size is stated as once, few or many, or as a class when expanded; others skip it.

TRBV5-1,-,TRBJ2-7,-,CASSLAAFYEQYF,TGCGCCAGCAGCTTAGCAGCTTTCTACGAGCAGTACTTC
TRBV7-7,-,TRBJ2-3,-,CASSLLAGAIDTQYF,TGTGCCAGCAGCTTGCTGGCGGGGGCGATAGATACGCAGTATTTT
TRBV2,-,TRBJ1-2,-,CASRPQSYGYTF,TGTGCCAGCAGACCACAGAGCTATGGCTACACCTTC
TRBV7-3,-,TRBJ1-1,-,CASSLHQNTEAFF,TGTGCCAGCAGCTTACACCAGAACACTGAAGCTTTCTTT
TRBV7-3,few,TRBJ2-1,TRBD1,CASSSGTGIYNEQFF,TGTGCCAGCAGCTCCGGGACAGGGATCTACAATGAGCAGTTCTTC
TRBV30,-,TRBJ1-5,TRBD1,CAWSDRGPGQPQHF,TGTGCCTGGAGTGACAGGGGGCCGGGTCAGCCCCAGCATTTT
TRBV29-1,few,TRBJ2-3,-,CSVKGRAATDTQYF,TGCAGCGTTAAGGGCAGGGCAGCCACAGATACGCAGTATTTT
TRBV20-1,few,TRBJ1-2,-,CSASPPDGYTF,TGCAGTGCCAGCCCTCCTGATGGCTACACCTTC
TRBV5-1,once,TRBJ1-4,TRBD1,CASSLVGQGREKLFF,TGCGCCAGCAGCTTGGTGGGACAGGGCCGGGAAAAACTGTTTTTT
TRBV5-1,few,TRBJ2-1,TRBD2,CASSPTSGGTNEQFF,TGCGCCAGCAGCCCGACTAGCGGGGGGACCAATGAGCAGTTCTTC
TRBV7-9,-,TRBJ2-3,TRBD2,CASSLDTSGTYTDTQYF,TGTGCCAGCAGCTTAGATACTAGCGGGACCTACACAGATACGCAGTATTTT
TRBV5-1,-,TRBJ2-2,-,CASTSKGQKLFF,TGCGCCAGCACCTCCAAAGGGCAAAAGCTGTTTTTT
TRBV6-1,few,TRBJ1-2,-,CASSEAAGRVDGYTF,TGTGCCAGCAGTGAAGCGGCAGGGAGGGTCGATGGCTACACCTTC
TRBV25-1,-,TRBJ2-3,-,CASSGGGGHTDTQYF,TGTGCCAGCAGCGGAGGAGGGGGTCACACAGATACGCAGTATTTT
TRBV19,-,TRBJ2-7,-,CASKGLSYEQYF,TGTGCCAGTAAAGGACTGAGCTACGAGCAGTACTTC
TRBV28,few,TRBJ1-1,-,CASIPGGDGQQNTEAFF,TGTGCCAGCATCCCGGGGGGGGATGGACAGCAGAACACTGAAGCTTTCTTT
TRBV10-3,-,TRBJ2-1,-,CAISESRGTYNEQFF,TGTGCCATCAGTGAGTCCCGGGGAACCTACAATGAGCAGTTCTTC
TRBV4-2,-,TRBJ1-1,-,CASSLLLGGNTEAFF,TGTGCCAGCAGCCTCCTCCTCGGAGGGAACACTGAAGCTTTCTTT
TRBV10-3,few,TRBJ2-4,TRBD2,CAISELASGGLAKNIQYF,TGTGCCATCAGTGAGTTAGCTAGCGGGGGGCTAGCCAAAAACATTCAGTACTTC
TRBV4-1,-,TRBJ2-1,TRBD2,CASSQLAGWTTYNEQFF,TGCGCCAGCAGCCAACTAGCGGGGTGGACAACCTACAATGAGCAGTTCTTC
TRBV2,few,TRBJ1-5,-,CASSEQGTGNQPQHF,TGTGCCAGCAGTGAACAGGGTACGGGCAATCAGCCCCAGCATTTT
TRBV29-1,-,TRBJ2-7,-,CSVGAPPESYEQYF,TGCAGCGTTGGGGCCCCCCCGGAGAGCTACGAGCAGTACTTC
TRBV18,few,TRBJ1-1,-,CASSPLEMGLTAFF,TGTGCCAGCTCACCGTTAGAAATGGGGTTGACAGCTTTCTTT
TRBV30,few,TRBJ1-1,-,CAWSGSNQAFF,TGTGCCTGGAGTGGCTCTAACCAAGCTTTCTTT
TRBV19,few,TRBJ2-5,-,CASSITLGIQETQYF,TGTGCCAGTAGTATTACCCTCGGCATCCAAGAGACCCAGTACTTC
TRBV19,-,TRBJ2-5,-,CASSRGSAGETQYF,TGTGCCAGTAGTAGGGGGTCAGCCGGGGAGACCCAGTACTTC
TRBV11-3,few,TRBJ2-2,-,CASSLGGGLINTGELFF,TGTGCCAGCAGCTTAGGCGGAGGACTTATCAACACCGGGGAGCTGTTTTTT
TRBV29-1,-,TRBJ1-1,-,CSVESGAEAFF,TGCAGCGTTGAGTCCGGGGCTGAAGCTTTCTTT
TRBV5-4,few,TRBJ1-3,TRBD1,CASSGNDRVSGNTIYF,TGTGCCAGCAGCGGAAATGACAGGGTTAGTGGAAACACCATATATTTT
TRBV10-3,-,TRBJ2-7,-,CAISDLYEQYF,TGTGCCATCAGTGATCTCTACGAGCAGTACTTC
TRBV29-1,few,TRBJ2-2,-,CSVEAIYTGELFF,TGCAGCGTTGAGGCTATTTACACCGGGGAGCTGTTTTTT
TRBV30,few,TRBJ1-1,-,CAWIHGGGTEAFF,TGTGCCTGGATCCACGGGGGAGGCACTGAAGCTTTCTTT
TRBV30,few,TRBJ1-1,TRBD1,CAWTRGKTGVNTEAFF,TGTGCCTGGACGAGGGGGAAGACAGGGGTGAACACTGAAGCTTTCTTT
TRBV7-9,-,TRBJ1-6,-,CASSLEGNSPLHF,TGTGCCAGCAGCTTGGAAGGAAATTCACCCCTCCACTTT
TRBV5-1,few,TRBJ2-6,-,CASSVTSTNSGANVLTF,TGCGCCAGCAGCGTGACTAGTACCAACTCTGGGGCCAACGTCCTGACTTTC
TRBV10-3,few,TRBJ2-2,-,CAIRNDPTGELFF,TGTGCCATCAGAAACGACCCCACCGGGGAGCTGTTTTTT
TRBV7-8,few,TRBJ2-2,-,CASSLGNPGLTGELFF,TGTGCCAGCAGCTTAGGGAACCCAGGGCTCACCGGGGAGCTGTTTTTT
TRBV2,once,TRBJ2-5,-,CAGSRGETQYF,TGTGCGGGGTCCAGGGGAGAGACCCAGTACTTC
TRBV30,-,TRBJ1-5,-,CAWSPQDNQPQHF,TGTGCCTGGAGTCCACAGGACAATCAGCCCCAGCATTTT
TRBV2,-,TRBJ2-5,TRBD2,CASSEERGTYQETQYF,TGTGCCAGCAGTGAAGAGCGGGGGACGTACCAAGAGACCCAGTACTTC
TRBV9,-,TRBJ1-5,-,CARTGSGGDQPQHF,TGTGCCCGAACCGGCTCCGGGGGCGATCAGCCCCAGCATTTT
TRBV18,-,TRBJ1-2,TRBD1,CASSPGTGSHGYTF,TGTGCCAGCTCACCAGGGACAGGGTCCCATGGCTACACCTTC
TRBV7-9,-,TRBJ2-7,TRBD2,CASSKHSGGIEQYF,TGTGCCAGCAGCAAACACAGCGGGGGGATCGAGCAGTACTTC
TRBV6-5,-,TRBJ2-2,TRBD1,CASTRQGIGTGELFF,TGTGCCAGCACCCGACAGGGTATCGGCACCGGGGAGCTGTTTTTT
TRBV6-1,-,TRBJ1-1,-,CASSEVGGSEAFF,TGTGCCAGCAGTGAAGTGGGTGGCTCTGAAGCTTTCTTT
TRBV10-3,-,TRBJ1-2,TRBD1,CAISDPTGPRYGYTF,TGTGCCATCAGTGACCCGACAGGGCCGCGGTATGGCTACACCTTC
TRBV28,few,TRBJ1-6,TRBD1,CASTTGEGYNSPLHF,TGTGCCAGCACAACAGGGGAGGGCTATAATTCACCCCTCCACTTT
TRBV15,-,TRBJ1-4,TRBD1,CATSREPGQGNEKLFF,TGTGCCACCAGCAGGGAACCGGGACAGGGTAATGAAAAACTGTTTTTT
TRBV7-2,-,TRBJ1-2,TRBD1,CASIQGQGNFYGYTF,TGTGCCAGCATCCAAGGACAGGGGAACTTCTATGGCTACACCTTC
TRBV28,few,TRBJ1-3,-,CASKHRGNTIYF,TGTGCCAGCAAACACCGGGGAAACACCATATATTTT
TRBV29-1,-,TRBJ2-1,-,CSVLGGTVLHEQFF,TGCAGCGTTCTAGGGGGGACAGTTTTGCATGAGCAGTTCTTC
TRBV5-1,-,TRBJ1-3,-,CASSPGSGNTIYF,TGCGCCAGCAGCCCAGGTTCTGGAAACACCATATATTTT
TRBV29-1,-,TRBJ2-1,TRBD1,CSVRPGQGRNEQFF,TGCAGCGTACGCCCGGGACAGGGGAGGAATGAGCAGTTCTTC